The 20 T cell receptor beta chains given below trace back to one sample, sequenced in a study of T cell changes during pregnancy in multiple sclerosis. Profiled with immunoSEQ multiplex PCR; TCRdb holds only in-frame clones, not every one. The sample comprises approximately 50,000 clones, around 90% of which are singletons, and 0.61% rests with the top ten. The sequencing used CD4+ T cells from peripheral blood mononuclear cells, collected after pregnancy. The receptor source for this set is a female donor in good health, enrolled as a control in a pregnancy study.

The V call is TRBV5-1, the J call TRBJ2-7; TRBD1 agrees at 8 bases. Germline V gene data show CDR1 as SGHRS and CDR2 as YFSETQ. The CDR3 spans 15 residues. V was pared by 3 bases and J by 5 bases, with 10 bases of the junction left unmatched. The CDR3 protein is CASSSGQVGKDEQYF. DNA of the CDR3: TGCGCCAGCAGCTCGGGACAGGTCGGGAAAGACGAGCAGTACTTC.

The chain combines TRBV21-1 with TRBJ2-5; the table's TRBD2 call for D was not verified on the DNA. TRBV21-1 is classified as a pseudogene. The CDR3 is 18 residues long. The CDR3 here is CASSKDSLPRDYQETQYF. CDR3 sequence (DNA): TGTGCCAGCAGCAAAGACAGTTTACCCCGGGACTACCAAGAGACCCAGTACTTC.

J is TRBJ2-5 and V is TRBV7-9; 10 nucleotides agree with TRBD2. The CDR3 length is 15 residues. Germline CDR1 is SEHNR and CDR2 is FQNEAQ (reference sequence). V lost 5 bases and J lost 2; bases outside the gene matches: 5. The CDR3 region is CASSVTSGTQETQYF. Written as DNA, the CDR3 is TGTGCCAGCAGCGTAACTAGCGGGACACAAGAGACCCAGTACTTC.

This clone came up once. The genes are TRBV18 and TRBJ2-1; 10 nucleotides align to TRBD2. Losses at the gene ends were 0 bases for V and 12 bases for J; bases not matched to a gene: 8. Germline V gene lookup returns CDR1 KGHSH and CDR2 LQKENI. The CDR3 loop spans 15 amino acids. The CDR3 nucleotides are TGTGCCAGCTCACCACCCCAGCGGGAGGGCCTTGGGCAGTTCTTC. It codes for CASSPPQREGLGQFF.

The rearrangement joins TRBV6-1 to TRBJ1-6; 9 bases line up with TRBD1. Trimming at V came to 0 bases and at J to 4 bases, leaving 4 bases not matched to a gene. CDR3 size: 17 residues. Germline values: CDR1 MNHNS, CDR2 SASEGT. As DNA, the CDR3 is TGTGCCAGCAGTGAAGCGAAGGGACAGGGTTATAATTCACCCCTCCACTTT. Translating gives CASSEAKGQGYNSPLHF.

V and J are TRBV7-2 and TRBJ1-5, with D unresolved. Trimming cost V 2 bases and J 7 bases, with 6 bases left between them. Germline V gene sequence: CDR1 SGHTA, CDR2 FQGNSA. This CDR3 is built from 12 residues. CDR3 loop: CASSLLGQPQHF. CDR3 nucleotide sequence: TGTGCCAGCAGCTTATTGGGCCAGCCCCAGCATTTT.

This chain links TRBV27 with TRBJ2-5, with TRBD2 as a possible D gene (6 bases). The DNA end is more similar to TRBJ2-7, so the J call may be wrong. There are 14 residues in the CDR3. Germline V gene lookup returns CDR1 MNHEY and CDR2 SMNVEV (reference sequence). This CDR3 reads CASSKWTTSYEQYF. CDR3 DNA: TGTGCCAGCAGTAAATGGACTACCTCCTACGAGCAGTACTTC.

This chain joins TRBV4-1 and TRBJ2-4, with a weak D call TRBD2 (7 bases). Between the trimmed V and J ends, which lost 4 bases and 6 bases, there was a span of 19 bases. This CDR3 comprises 16 residues. Per germline, CDR1 MGHRA and CDR2 YSYEKL. The CDR3, as DNA: TGCGCCAGCAGCCGTGAGGGGGGAGGGAGCCGAAACATTCAGTACTTC. As protein: CASSREGGGSRNIQYF.

The chain employs TRBV16 and TRBJ2-7; a weak D match, TRBD2 (6 bases). V was pared by 1 base and J by 0 bases, with 13 bases between. The length of the CDR3 is 16 residues. The V gene's germline CDR1 is KGHSY and CDR2 FQNENV. In DNA form, the CDR3 reads TGTGCCAGCAGCCAATTCGCGGGGAATTTCTCCTACGAGCAGTACTTC. Encoded protein: CASSQFAGNFSYEQYF. Together with reference TRBV16 and TRBJ2-7, the CDR3 gives the full variable domain: GEEVAQTPKHLVRGEGQKAKLYCAPIKGHSYVFWYQQVLKNEFKFLISFQNENVFDETGMPKERFSAKCLPNSPCSLEIQATKLEDSAVYFCASSQFAGNFSYEQYFGPGTRLTVT.

The table lists this clone with a few counts. The chain is built from TRBV18 and TRBJ2-1; D may be TRBD2 (5 bases). Trimming removed 6 bases from V and 5 bases from J, with 11 bases in between. Per the germline V gene, CDR1 is KGHSH and CDR2 is LQKENI. The CDR3 is made up of 13 amino acids. Here the CDR3 reads CASSYGLDNEQFF. The DNA for the CDR3 is TGTGCCAGCTCGTACGGACTCGACAATGAGCAGTTCTTC.

The chain uses TRBV6-1 and TRBJ2-3; 11 bases are a match to TRBD2. Germline V gene lookup returns CDR1 MNHNS and CDR2 SASEGT. Germline trimming cut 4 bases from V and 2 bases from J; bases unmatched to any gene: 2. The CDR3 has 15 amino acids. CDR3 in DNA: TGTGCCAGCAGTGTACTAGCGGGGGCCACAGATACGCAGTATTTT. Translated, it gives CASSVLAGATDTQYF.

The chain carries TRBV20-1 and TRBJ1-2; D remains ambiguous. CDR1 is DFQATT, CDR2 SNEGSKA, per germline (reference sequence). V lost 5 bases, J lost 6 bases, and 10 bases lay in between. The CDR3 spans 11 residues. The chain's CDR3 is CSALPSDGYTF. CDR3 coding DNA: TGCAGTGCTCTCCCCTCGGATGGCTACACCTTC.

This clone was seen just once. This chain connects TRBV6-4 to TRBJ2-1, with a possible D match to TRBD2 (6 bases). Germline loops: CDR1 MRHNA, CDR2 SNTAGT. The CDR3 length is 13 residues. The ends were cut back, 6 bases at V and 5 bases at J, with 11 bases in the middle. The CDR3 nucleotides read TGTGCCAGCAGGGGGGGATTAAACAATGAGCAGTTCTTC. Translation: CASRGGLNNEQFF.

CDR3 residues: CASSKSRGQSEAFF. For the CDR3, the DNA is TGTGCCAGCAGCAAGAGTAGGGGGCAGTCTGAAGCTTTCTTT. The J gene is TRBJ1-1, the V gene TRBV5-4; 7 bases fit TRBD1. Germline V CDR1 and CDR2: SGHNT, YYREEE (reference sequence). This CDR3 has 14 amino acids. V shed 4 bases and J 6 bases; nucleotides not matched to a gene: 9.

The rearrangement links TRBV4-1 to TRBJ1-2; D unclear. From germline, CDR1 is MGHRA and CDR2 YSYEKL. The CDR3 covers 14 residues. Trimming removed 1 base from V and 4 bases from J, with 10 bases in between. This chain's CDR3 is CASSQVPRSYGYTF. CDR3 coding DNA: TGCGCCAGCAGCCAAGTTCCGCGGAGCTATGGCTACACCTTC.

The V gene is TRBV5-1, the J gene TRBJ1-5, with D perhaps TRBD1 (5 bases). This CDR3 contains 15 residues. V lost 0 bases and J 6 bases, leaving 13 bases between the germline ends. Germline V gene lookup returns CDR1 SGHRS and CDR2 YFSETQ. The CDR3 DNA sequence: TGCGCCAGCAGCTTGGCCGCAGGGTCGAGTCAGCCCCAGCATTTT. Its translation is CASSLAAGSSQPQHF.

This sequence joins TRBV29-1 and TRBJ2-3; D is unresolved. There are 10 residues in the CDR3. Germline CDR1 is SQVTM and CDR2 is ANQGSEA. V lost 6 bases and J 5 bases, leaving 6 bases between the germline ends. In DNA form, the CDR3 reads TGCAGCGTGGCCCAAGATACGCAGTATTTT. It translates to CSVAQDTQYF.

V usage is TRBV25-1 and J usage is TRBJ1-1; D is ambiguous. V lost 2 bases and J 4 bases, leaving 11 bases between the germline ends. From germline, CDR1 is MGHDK and CDR2 SYGVNS. CDR3 length: 14 residues. The CDR3 spells CASSEPYGSTEAFF. The CDR3 DNA reads as TGTGCCAGCAGTGAACCATATGGTAGCACTGAAGCTTTCTTT.

V is TRBV6-1 and J is TRBJ1-5; perhaps TRBD1 as D (5 bases). CDR3 length equals 14 residues. The V end was cut by 6 bases, the J end by 0 bases, with 9 bases between. Germline CDR1 reads MNHNS; CDR2 reads SASEGT. The CDR3 reads CASRLDISNQPQHF. Written as DNA, the CDR3 is TGTGCCAGCAGACTGGACATTAGCAATCAGCCCCAGCATTTT.

The V gene is TRBV19, the J gene TRBJ2-7; TRBD2 agrees at 8 bases. Germline loops: CDR1 LNHDA, CDR2 SQIVND (reference sequence). V gave up 7 bases and J gave up 6 bases; unmatched junction bases: 14. The CDR3 has 15 residues. CDR3 sequence (DNA): TGTGCCAGTAAATCTCTTATCGGGAGGGCCGGCGAGCAGTACTTC. Translated, it gives CASKSLIGRAGEQYF.